The T cell receptor beta chain described here comes from a study of T cells in Graves' hyperthyroidism and ophthalmopathy. On the study more broadly: The blood sample was taken at first diagnosis, before treatment began. Study-level findings and limits: Blood held most thyroid clonotypes expanded above 0.001 frequency. Researchers report that a 13 V-J model separated ophthalmopathy from stable hyperthyroidism.

Regarding this clonotype: Its antigen is as yet unknown.

RNA transcripts gave rise to amplified TCR beta CDR3 regions. HTBI primers were the set used in a first-round RT-PCR of the TCR CDR3. TCRdb independently ran MiXCR on the multiplex PCR reads; one entry per CDR3 protein. The sample has over 500,000 distinct CDR3 sequences; approximately 16% are singletons. This sequence originates from a young woman with Graves' ophthalmopathy. Sequencing input: blood.

CDR3 bases: TGTGCCACCAGTGACCAGGGACTGAGCCACGAGCAGTACTTC. Protein product: CATSDQGLSHEQYF. The chain has TRBV24-1 and TRBJ2-7, with a possible D match to TRBD2 (6 bases). The CDR3 spans 14 residues. CDR1 and CDR2 from the germline V gene are KGHDR and SFDVKD. The V end lost 4 bases, the J end lost 5 bases, and 14 bases lay between the germline ends.